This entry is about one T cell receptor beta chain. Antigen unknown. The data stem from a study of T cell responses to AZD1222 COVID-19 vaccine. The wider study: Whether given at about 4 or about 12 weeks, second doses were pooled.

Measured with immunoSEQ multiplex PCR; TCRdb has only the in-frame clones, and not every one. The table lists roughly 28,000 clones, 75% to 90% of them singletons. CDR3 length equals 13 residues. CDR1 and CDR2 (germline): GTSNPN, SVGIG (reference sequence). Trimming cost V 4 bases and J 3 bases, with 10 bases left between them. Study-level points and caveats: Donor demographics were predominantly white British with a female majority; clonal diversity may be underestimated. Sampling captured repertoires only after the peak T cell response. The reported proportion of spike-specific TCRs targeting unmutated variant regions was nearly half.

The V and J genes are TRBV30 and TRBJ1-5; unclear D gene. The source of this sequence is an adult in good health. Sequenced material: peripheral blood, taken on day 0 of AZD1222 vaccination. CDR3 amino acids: CAWNQRLNQPQHF. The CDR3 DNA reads TGTGCCTGGAATCAACGGCTCAATCAGCCCCAGCATTTT. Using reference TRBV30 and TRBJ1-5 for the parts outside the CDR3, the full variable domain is SQTIHQWPATLVQPVGSPLSLECTVEGTSNPNLYWYRQAAGRGLQLLFYSVGIGQISSEVPQNLSASRPQDRQFILSSKKLLLSDSGFYLCAWNQRLNQPQHFGDGTRLSIL.